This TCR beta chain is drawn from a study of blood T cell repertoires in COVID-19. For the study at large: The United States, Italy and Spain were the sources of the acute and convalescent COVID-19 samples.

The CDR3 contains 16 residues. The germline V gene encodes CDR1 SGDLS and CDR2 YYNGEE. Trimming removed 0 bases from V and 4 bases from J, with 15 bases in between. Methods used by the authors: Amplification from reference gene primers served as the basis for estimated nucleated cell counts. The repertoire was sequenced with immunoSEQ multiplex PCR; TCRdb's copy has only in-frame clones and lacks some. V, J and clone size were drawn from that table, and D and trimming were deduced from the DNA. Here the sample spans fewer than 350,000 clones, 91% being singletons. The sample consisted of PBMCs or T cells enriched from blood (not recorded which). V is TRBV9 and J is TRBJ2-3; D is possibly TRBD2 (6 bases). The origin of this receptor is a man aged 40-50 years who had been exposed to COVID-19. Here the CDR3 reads CASSVAPQLAADTQYF. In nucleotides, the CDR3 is TGTGCCAGCAGCGTAGCCCCCCAACTAGCTGCAGATACGCAGTATTTT.